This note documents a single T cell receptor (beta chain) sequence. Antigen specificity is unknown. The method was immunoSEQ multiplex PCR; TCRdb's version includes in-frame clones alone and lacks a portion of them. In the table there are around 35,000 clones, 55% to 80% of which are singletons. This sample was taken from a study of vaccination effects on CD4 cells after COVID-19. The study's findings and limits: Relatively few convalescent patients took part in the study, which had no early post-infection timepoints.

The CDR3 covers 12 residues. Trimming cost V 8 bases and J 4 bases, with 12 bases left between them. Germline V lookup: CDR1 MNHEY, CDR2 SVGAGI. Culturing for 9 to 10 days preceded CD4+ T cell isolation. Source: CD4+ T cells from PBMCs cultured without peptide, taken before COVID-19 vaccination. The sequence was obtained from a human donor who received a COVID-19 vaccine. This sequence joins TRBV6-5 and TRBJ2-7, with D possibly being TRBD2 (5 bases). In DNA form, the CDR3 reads TGTGCCAGCGAGCGGAGACCATACGAGCAGTACTTC. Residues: CASERRPYEQYF.